This T cell receptor (beta chain) was recovered during a study of PD-1 blockade in mismatch repair-deficient tumors (dated by TCRdb to 2015 to 2018). Regarding the complete study: Between September 2013 and late 2016, 86 consecutive patients with about a dozen mismatch repair-deficient cancer types, all previously treated and progressing, were enrolled in the trial. Tumor-associated T cell clones in the peripheral blood of patients responding to PD-1 blockade were tracked using deep sequencing of TCR CDR3 regions. Broad study findings and their caveats: Clones residing in the tumor, which were often undetectable in blood before treatment, expanded quickly after pembrolizumab and then contracted, generally before radiologic responses.

This clone has only a few counts. Its antigen is still unknown. Base qualities were left out, and no much larger clone turns up one base away. As encoded in the germline V gene, CDR1 is SGDLS while CDR2 is YYNGEE. The trim is 0 bases for V and 0 bases for J, with a gap of 8 bases between the germline ends. Its CDR3 holds 15 amino acids, cysteine through phenylalanine. Only the CDR3 part of the read is kept: 45 bases, read in frame from the first base. Libraries were prepared through the immunoSEQ multiplex PCR assay. The clones in this table, taken by TCRdb from immuneACCESS, are in-frame only. Not every clone is retained; where verified, under half of the shortfall comes from an unresolved V gene, and the cause of the rest is unknown. For this sample there are tens of thousands of clones; approximately 80% appear just once. Less than 6.5% of the sample is held by the ten biggest clonotypes. Mismatch repair deficiency in every enrolled patient was established by polymerase chain reaction or immunohistochemistry. A few patients who responded to pembrolizumab therapy underwent TCR sequencing. Pembrolizumab PD-1 blockade was prospectively tested in advanced mismatch repair-deficient cancers, regardless of tissue of origin, in the phase II trial. Peripheral blood T cell samples were collected serially, before PD-1 blockade began and at several time points afterward. Blood sampling time points were reported as weeks after the first dose of pembrolizumab.

This TCR derives from an adult with mismatch repair-deficient cancer. Rearrangement joined TRBV9 to TRBJ2-3; a confident D gene designation cannot be given. This material consisted of peripheral blood, taken 44 weeks after starting pembrolizumab. The encoded CDR3 is CASSVEGGSTDTQYF. At the DNA level, the sequence is TGTGCCAGCAGCGTAGAGGGCGGTAGCACAGATACGCAGTATTTT. The full variable domain, completed from the reference TRBV9 and TRBJ2-3 proteins outside the CDR3, reads DSGVTQTPKHLITATGQRVTLRCSPRSGDLSVYWYQQSLDQGLQFLIQYYNGEERAKGNILERFSAQQFPDLHSELNLSSLELGDSALYFCASSVEGGSTDTQYFGPGTRLTVL.